These 14 T cell receptor beta chains were all obtained from the same sample, sequenced in a study of blood T cell repertoires in COVID-19 (dated by TCRdb to about 2020). Libraries were constructed by the immunoSEQ multiplex PCR assay. TCRdb provides this immuneACCESS table in a form limited to in-frame rearrangements. Some clones are lacking; in checked studies, under half of them reflect an unresolved V gene, and why the rest are absent is not known. For this sample the table gives 60,000 to 95,000 clones, of which approximately 89% were detected only once. The top ten clonotypes cover 5.5% to 6% of the sample. The sequencing input was peripheral blood. The receptors here all came from a human donor in a cohort sampled during active COVID-19.

V usage is TRBV15 and J usage is TRBJ2-5, with a possible D match to TRBD2 (5 bases). This CDR3 is 20 amino acids long. V was trimmed by 0 bases and J by 3 bases, leaving 26 bases between them. Germline V lookup: CDR1 LNHNV, CDR2 YYDKDF (reference sequence). The CDR3: CATSRDTSAAILGEEETQYF. The DNA for the CDR3 is TGTGCCACCAGCAGAGATACATCCGCCGCAATACTCGGGGAAGAAGAGACCCAGTACTTC.

The gene calls are TRBV27 and TRBJ2-3; possible D gene TRBD2, 5 bases. This CDR3 is 12 amino acids long. Germline V gene lookup returns CDR1 MNHEY and CDR2 SMNVEV (reference sequence). V was trimmed by 8 bases and J by 6 bases, leaving 12 bases between them. CDR3 coding DNA: TGTGCCAGCGCGGAGAGGGCGGATACGCAGTATTTT. This gives the protein CASAERADTQYF.

The V call is TRBV6-5, the J call TRBJ1-2; tentatively, D is TRBD1 (5 bases). Germline CDR1 MNHEY, CDR2 SVGAGI. Trimming took 7 bases from V and 4 from J, leaving 13 bases between them. This CDR3 has 13 residues. CDR3 sequence: CASTSTEIYGYTF. For the CDR3, the DNA is TGTGCCAGCACCTCGACAGAGATCTATGGCTACACCTTC.

This sequence joins TRBV6-2 or TRBV6-3 and TRBJ2-1; tentative D call: TRBD2 (5 bases). CDR3 length equals 14 residues. Germline V lookup: CDR1 MNHEY, CDR2 SVGEGT. The V end was cut by 4 bases, the J end by 6 bases, with 13 bases between. The CDR3 sequence is CASSFRDYLNEQFF. The CDR3 region has the DNA TGTGCCAGCAGTTTTCGTGACTACCTCAATGAGCAGTTCTTC.

V is TRBV19 and J is TRBJ1-2, with a weak D call TRBD1 (6 bases). Per the germline V gene, CDR1 is LNHDA and CDR2 is SQIVND (reference sequence). V was clipped by 7 bases and J by 4 bases, with 13 bases between them. The CDR3 has 13 amino acids. CDR3 DNA: TGTGCCAGTAAGGGGGGGCGCGGCTATGGCTACACCTTC. It is translated as CASKGGRGYGYTF. The whole variable domain, remainder taken from reference TRBV19 and TRBJ1-2, is DGGITQSPKYLFRKEGQNVTLSCEQNLNHDAMYWYRQDPGQGLRLIYYSQIVNDFQKGDIAEGYSVSREKKESFPLTVTSAQKNPTAFYLCASKGGRGYGYTFGSGTRLTVV.

The chain links TRBV18 to TRBJ2-1; perhaps TRBD1 as D (5 bases). Looked up from germline, CDR1 is KGHSH and CDR2 is LQKENI. CDR3 length: 15 amino acids. The germline V and J ends were trimmed by 1 base and 6 bases, with 13 bases remaining between them. CDR3 DNA sequence: TGTGCCAGCTCACCACGGCAGGGTACTGCCAATGAGCAGTTCTTC. Encoded protein: CASSPRQGTANEQFF.

The chain is built from TRBV10-3 and TRBJ1-1, with TRBD1 identical over 10 bases. CDR3 length equals 14 residues. The trim removed 8 bases at V and 1 base at J, leaving 4 bases unmatched. Germline CDR1 is ENHRY and CDR2 is SYGVKD. The CDR3 loop is CAIGTGVQNTEAFF. In DNA form, the CDR3 reads TGTGCCATCGGGACAGGGGTTCAGAACACTGAAGCTTTCTTT.

V is TRBV5-1 and J is TRBJ1-2, with 9 bases identical to TRBD1. The junction had 4 bases not matched to a gene; V was cut back by 4 bases and J by 6 bases. This CDR3 spans 13 amino acids. Germline V CDR1 and CDR2: SGHRS, YFSETQ. For the CDR3, the DNA is TGCGCCAGCAGCCGGGACAGGGTTAATGGCTACACCTTC. It encodes CASSRDRVNGYTF.

The chain uses TRBV7-9 and TRBJ1-2; D not resolved. Trimming took 5 bases from V and 4 from J, leaving 17 bases between them. From germline, CDR1 is SEHNR and CDR2 FQNEAQ (reference sequence). The CDR3 has 15 residues. This CDR3 reads CASSPGSSWIYGYTF. DNA of the CDR3: TGTGCCAGCAGCCCCGGGTCATCTTGGATCTATGGCTACACCTTC. The entire variable domain, with the rest obtained from reference TRBV7-9 and TRBJ1-2, is as follows: DTGVSQNPRHKITKRGQNVTFRCDPISEHNRLYWYRQTLGQGPEFLTYFQNEAQLEKSRLLSDRFSAERPKGSFSTLEIQRTEQGDSAMYLCASSPGSSWIYGYTFGSGTRLTVV.

This sequence joins TRBV11-2 and TRBJ2-7; D ambiguous. Trimming removed 3 bases from V and 4 bases from J, with 7 bases in between. There are 12 residues in the CDR3. CDR1 is SGHAT and CDR2 is FQNNGV in the germline V gene. The CDR3 reads CASSLSEYEQYF. The CDR3 DNA sequence: TGTGCCAGCAGCTTGTCGGAGTACGAGCAGTACTTC.

The chain links TRBV6-5 to TRBJ2-7, with 9 bases fitting TRBD1. Unmatched junction bases numbered 10, after V lost 3 bases and J lost 7 bases. The CDR3 is made up of 15 amino acids. Germline assignment: CDR1 MNHEY and CDR2 SVGAGI. CDR3 sequence (DNA): TGTGCCAGCAGTTATAGGGGACAGGGCTTCGGGGAGCAGTACTTC. This translates into CASSYRGQGFGEQYF.

This clone was seen only once. The rearrangement links TRBV7-2 to TRBJ1-2; 9 bases agree with TRBD1. Trimming cost V 4 bases and J 5 bases; bases outside gene matches: 5. The length of the CDR3 is 14 residues. The V gene's germline CDR1 is SGHTA and CDR2 FQGNSA. The DNA of the CDR3 is TGTGCCAGCAGCTCCACCGGACAGGGGTATGGCTACACCTTC. Residues: CASSSTGQGYGYTF.

This chain links TRBV29-1 with TRBJ2-7; TRBD1 agrees at 7 bases. This CDR3 comprises 12 residues. V lost 6 bases and J lost 6; bases outside the gene matches: 8. Germline assignment: CDR1 SQVTM and CDR2 ANQGSEA. CDR3 bases: TGCAGCGTGAACCGGGACAGCTCCGAGCAGTACTTC. The encoded protein is CSVNRDSSEQYF.

The chain links TRBV7-2 to TRBJ2-1; D possibly corresponds to TRBD2 (5 bases). This CDR3 is 15 amino acids long. The germline V gene encodes CDR1 SGHTA and CDR2 FQGNSA. The V and J ends lost 3 bases and 8 bases respectively, with 17 bases between them. CDR3 nucleotide sequence: TGTGCCAGCAGCTTGACTCAAACCGAGGGTGATGAGCAGTTCTTC. It yields the protein CASSLTQTEGDEQFF.